The 25 T cell receptor beta chains below come from one sample, sequenced in a study of control samples from healthy donors and cancer patients. TCRdb's table, derived via immunoSEQ multiplex PCR, lists solely in-frame clones and lacks some. Among about 220,000 clones listed, around 94% were seen once. Sequenced input: blood. The receptors shown here come from a man aged 50-60 years in good health.

Judged by abundance, this clone is medium-sized. The genes are TRBV9 and TRBJ2-7; D is possibly TRBD2 (6 bases). Trimming took 4 bases from V and 2 from J, leaving 19 bases between them. This CDR3 is 16 amino acids long. Per the germline V gene, CDR1 is SGDLS and CDR2 is YYNGEE. CDR3 coding DNA: TGTGCCAGCAGCCCGAGATGGAGGGGACCACCCTACGAGCAGTACTTC. Translated: CASSPRWRGPPYEQYF. Full variable domain (outside the CDR3, taken from reference TRBV9 and TRBJ2-7): DSGVTQTPKHLITATGQRVTLRCSPRSGDLSVYWYQQSLDQGLQFLIQYYNGEERAKGNILERFSAQQFPDLHSELNLSSLELGDSALYFCASSPRWRGPPYEQYFGPGTRLTVT.

The gene calls are TRBV19 and TRBJ2-7; no firm D call. The CDR3 contains 14 residues. Germline CDR1 reads LNHDA; CDR2 reads SQIVND (reference sequence). V was trimmed by 4 bases and J by 4 bases, leaving 14 bases between them. For the CDR3, the DNA is TGTGCCAGTAGTACGCCCGGTGGAGAGTACGAGCAGTACTTC. This sequence encodes CASSTPGGEYEQYF.

The V call is TRBV9, the J call TRBJ1-2; D perhaps matches TRBD1 (5 bases). CDR1 SGDLS and CDR2 YYNGEE come from the germline V gene. V lost 0 bases, J lost 3 bases, and 12 bases lay in between. This CDR3 comprises 15 residues. CDR3 nucleotides: TGTGCCAGCAGCGTAGCCCCGACAGCCTACTATGGCTACACCTTC. Its protein is CASSVAPTAYYGYTF.

V and J are TRBV3-1 (or the pseudogene TRBV3-2) and TRBJ2-3; no reliable D call. Trimming shortened V by 1 base and J by 5 bases, and 10 bases separated the two germline ends. This CDR3 comprises 14 residues. In germline, CDR1 is LGHDT, CDR2 YNNKEL (reference sequence). The CDR3 sequence: CASSQAGSKDTQYF. The CDR3 bases are TGTGCCAGCAGCCAAGCTGGTAGTAAAGATACGCAGTATTTT.

To note about this clone: This sample also contains other DNA sequences that code for the same CDR3. The chain employs TRBV5-1 and TRBJ1-1; 10 nucleotides line up with TRBD1. This CDR3 has 14 residues. V shed 4 bases, J shed 1 base, and the junction held 1 base outside the gene matches. Per the germline V gene, CDR1 is SGHRS and CDR2 is YFSETQ. The CDR3 spells CASSGQGGNTEAFF. CDR3 coding DNA: TGCGCCAGCAGCGGACAGGGGGGGAACACTGAAGCTTTCTTT. Complete variable domain (other parts from reference TRBV5-1 and TRBJ1-1): KAGVTQTPRYLIKTRGQQVTLSCSPISGHRSVSWYQQTPGQGLQFLFEYFSETQRNKGNFPGRFSGRQFSNSRSEMNVSTLELGDSALYLCASSGQGGNTEAFFGQGTRLTVV.

The CDR3 reads CASSHNRAPPYYGYTF. CDR3 DNA sequence: TGCGCCAGCAGTCACAACAGGGCCCCTCCCTACTATGGCTACACCTTC. This chain links TRBV23-1 with TRBJ1-2, with a possible D match to TRBD1 (6 bases). TRBV23-1 is identified as an open reading frame with a role that is uncertain. V was pared by 3 bases and J by 3 bases, with 17 bases between. The CDR3 spans 16 residues.

This clone has only one observation. This chain links TRBV5-1 with TRBJ2-7; possibly TRBD1 for D (5 bases). CDR1 is SGHRS, CDR2 YFSETQ, per germline. The ends were cut back, 4 bases at V and 0 bases at J, with 8 bases in the middle. CDR3 length: 13 amino acids. This chain's CDR3 is CASSTQDSYEQYF. In DNA, the CDR3 is TGCGCCAGCAGCACACAGGACTCCTACGAGCAGTACTTC. The full variable domain, with the rest looked up from reference TRBV5-1 and TRBJ2-7, is KAGVTQTPRYLIKTRGQQVTLSCSPISGHRSVSWYQQTPGQGLQFLFEYFSETQRNKGNFPGRFSGRQFSNSRSEMNVSTLELGDSALYLCASSTQDSYEQYFGPGTRLTVT.

This clone has just a few counts. V is TRBV7-9 and J is TRBJ1-1, with D uncertain. Trimming removed 5 bases from V and 12 bases from J, with 19 bases in between. CDR1 and CDR2 (germline): SEHNR, FQNEAQ (reference sequence). CDR3 length equals 13 residues. The CDR3 DNA follows: TGTGCCAGCAGCCCCATTTCGCAGAGTGTTCCTTTCTTT. Translation: CASSPISQSVPFF. The full variable domain, its missing parts supplied by reference TRBV7-9 and TRBJ1-1, is DTGVSQNPRHKITKRGQNVTFRCDPISEHNRLYWYRQTLGQGPEFLTYFQNEAQLEKSRLLSDRFSAERPKGSFSTLEIQRTEQGDSAMYLCASSPISQSVPFFGQGTRLTVV.

This chain connects TRBV6-8 to TRBJ2-7, with TRBD2 matching 9 bases. In germline, CDR1 is MNHGY, CDR2 SAAAGT. The CDR3 has 16 residues. Unmatched junction bases numbered 5, after V lost 2 bases and J lost 0 bases. The CDR3 nucleotides read TGTGCCAGCAGTTACCCCAGCGGGGGGACCTCCTACGAGCAGTACTTC. Amino acids: CASSYPSGGTSYEQYF.

The V gene is TRBV5-6, the J gene TRBJ2-7, with D tentatively TRBD1 (6 bases). V shed 6 bases and J shed 1 base, with 14 bases lying between them. The CDR3 has 14 residues. Germline V gene data show CDR1 as SGHDT and CDR2 as YYEEEE. The CDR3 nucleotides read TGTGCCAGCACCCTCGGGACAACTTCCTACGAGCAGTACGTC. The encoded protein is CASTLGTTSYEQYV.

The chain employs TRBV5-1 and TRBJ2-3; D is unclear. The germline V gene has CDR1 SGHRS and CDR2 YFSETQ. The CDR3 extends over 9 amino acids. Trimming took off 10 bases at V and 13 bases at J, with 13 bases between the two ends. CDR3 nucleotide sequence: TGCGCCGGATATTACCGAGAGTATTTT. Protein product: CAGYYREYF.

This rearrangement joins TRBV5-4 to TRBJ2-7, with a possible D match to TRBD1 (6 bases). The CDR3 sequence is 15 residues long. Per germline, CDR1 SGHNT and CDR2 YYREEE (reference sequence). Deletions cut 1 base from V and 4 bases from J, with 15 bases between. The CDR3 sequence: CASSLSQGTLYEQYF. The CDR3 bases are TGTGCCAGCAGCTTGAGCCAGGGGACCTTATACGAGCAGTACTTC.

As for this clone: The same CDR3 arises from other DNA sequences in this sample as well. V usage is TRBV18 and J usage is TRBJ1-3; D is ambiguous. Germline CDR1 KGHSH, CDR2 LQKENI. V was pared by 3 bases and J by 4 bases, with 4 bases between. This CDR3 region has 12 residues. The CDR3 DNA sequence: TGTGCCAGCTCACCGGAAGGAAACACCATATATTTT. It yields the protein CASSPEGNTIYF.

The rearrangement joins TRBV7-2 to TRBJ1-5, with unresolved D. The CDR3 has 14 amino acids. V was cut by 2 bases and J by 3 bases, with 8 bases left in between. The germline gives CDR1 SGHTA, CDR2 FQGNSA. The DNA for the CDR3 is TGTGCCAGCAGCTTATCACCGCTCAATCAGCCCCAGCATTTT. Translating gives CASSLSPLNQPQHF.

This clone was seen just once. This rearrangement joins TRBV5-1 to TRBJ1-4, with TRBD1 identical over 7 bases. Germline V gene data show CDR1 as SGHRS and CDR2 as YFSETQ. The CDR3 loop spans 14 amino acids. The J segment lost 4 bases and the V segment lost 7 bases, leaving 7 bases of the junction unmatched. CDR3 nucleotides: TGCGCCAGCGGCGGGACAGCGGATAATGAAAAACTGTTTTTT. This sequence encodes CASGGTADNEKLFF.

This chain links TRBV7-9 with TRBJ1-6; D remains unclear. The CDR3 loop spans 18 amino acids. Trimming pared 3 bases from V and 1 base from J, leaving 16 bases between. Germline V gene lookup returns CDR1 SEHNR and CDR2 FQNEAQ (reference sequence). Written as DNA, the CDR3 is TGTGCCAGCAGCTTGGGTTGGAGCTTGGGGTCCTATAATTCACCCCTCCACTTT. As protein: CASSLGWSLGSYNSPLHF.

The chain recombines TRBV28 with TRBJ1-1; 7 bases map to TRBD1. V was pared by 5 bases and J by 0 bases, with 6 bases of the junction left unmatched. From germline, CDR1 is MDHEN and CDR2 SYDVKM. The CDR3 loop spans 15 amino acids. The chain's CDR3 is CASSPPTGMNTEAFF. For the CDR3, the DNA is TGTGCCAGCAGTCCACCGACAGGGATGAACACTGAAGCTTTCTTT.

The gene calls are TRBV7-2 and TRBJ2-7; D remains ambiguous. CDR3 length: 14 residues. V lost 0 bases, J lost 0 bases, and 6 bases lay in between. The V gene's germline CDR1 is SGHTA and CDR2 FQGNSA. In nucleotides, the CDR3 is TGTGCCAGCAGCTTAGCTCAAAGCTCCTACGAGCAGTACGTC. Amino acids: CASSLAQSSYEQYV.

This clone was seen just once. The chain couples TRBV28 to TRBJ1-1; perhaps TRBD1 as D (5 bases). The CDR3 sequence is 17 residues long. The V end lost 4 bases, the J end lost 4 bases, and 22 bases lay between the germline ends. CDR1 and CDR2 (germline): MDHEN, SYDVKM. The CDR3 here is CASSSPRRGGEGTEAFF. The CDR3 nucleotides read TGTGCCAGCAGTTCCCCCCGTAGGGGAGGGGAGGGCACTGAAGCTTTCTTT.

The genes are TRBV4-1 and TRBJ1-4, with D perhaps TRBD1 (5 bases). The V gene lost 0 bases and the J gene lost 1 base, with 9 bases spanning the gap. There are 16 residues in the CDR3. Germline assignment: CDR1 MGHRA and CDR2 YSYEKL. DNA of the CDR3: TGCGCCAGCAGCCAAGAAAGGGGTAGAACTAATGAAAAACTGTTTTTT. This translates into CASSQERGRTNEKLFF.

This chain connects TRBV3-1 (or the pseudogene TRBV3-2) to TRBJ2-6; no definite D call. The CDR3 has 15 residues. V was pared by 4 bases and J by 0 bases, with 7 bases between. Germline V gives CDR1 LGHDT, CDR2 YNNKEL (reference sequence). CDR3 region: CASSPTGSGANVLTF. The CDR3 DNA reads TGTGCCAGCAGCCCGACTGGCTCTGGGGCCAACGTCCTGACTTTC.

The chain recombines TRBV5-4 with TRBJ1-1; TRBD1 might be the D (5 bases). The germline gives CDR1 SGHNT, CDR2 YYREEE (reference sequence). The CDR3 consists of 13 residues. V was clipped by 4 bases and J by 3 bases, with 10 bases between them. CDR3 sequence: CASSLQGDTEAFF. CDR3 coding DNA: TGTGCCAGCAGCCTCCAGGGCGACACTGAAGCTTTCTTT.

The genes are TRBV5-4 and TRBJ2-5; D not resolved. The V end lost 0 bases, the J end lost 0 bases, and 9 bases lay between the germline ends. CDR1 is SGHNT and CDR2 is YYREEE in the germline V gene (reference sequence). The CDR3 extends over 15 amino acids. The CDR3 sequence: CASSLDPSNQETQYF. CDR3 in DNA: TGTGCCAGCAGCTTGGATCCATCGAACCAAGAGACCCAGTACTTC.

The rearrangement links TRBV5-1 to TRBJ1-1; 7 bases line up with TRBD1. Per germline, CDR1 SGHRS and CDR2 YFSETQ. Losses at the gene ends were 3 bases for V and 3 bases for J; bases not matched to a gene: 5. The CDR3 sequence is 14 residues long. In nucleotides, the CDR3 is TGCGCCAGCAGCTCTCAGGGGGGGCACACTGAAGCTTTCTTT. Translation: CASSSQGGHTEAFF.

The V and J genes are TRBV28 and TRBJ1-5; D possibly corresponds to TRBD1 (6 bases). The CDR3 covers 15 residues. Between the trimmed V and J ends, which lost 2 bases and 7 bases, there was a span of 15 bases. CDR1 and CDR2 (germline): MDHEN, SYDVKM. The CDR3 reads CASSLEGGRGQPQHF. CDR3 sequence (DNA): TGTGCCAGCAGTTTAGAAGGGGGGCGCGGGCAGCCCCAGCATTTT.